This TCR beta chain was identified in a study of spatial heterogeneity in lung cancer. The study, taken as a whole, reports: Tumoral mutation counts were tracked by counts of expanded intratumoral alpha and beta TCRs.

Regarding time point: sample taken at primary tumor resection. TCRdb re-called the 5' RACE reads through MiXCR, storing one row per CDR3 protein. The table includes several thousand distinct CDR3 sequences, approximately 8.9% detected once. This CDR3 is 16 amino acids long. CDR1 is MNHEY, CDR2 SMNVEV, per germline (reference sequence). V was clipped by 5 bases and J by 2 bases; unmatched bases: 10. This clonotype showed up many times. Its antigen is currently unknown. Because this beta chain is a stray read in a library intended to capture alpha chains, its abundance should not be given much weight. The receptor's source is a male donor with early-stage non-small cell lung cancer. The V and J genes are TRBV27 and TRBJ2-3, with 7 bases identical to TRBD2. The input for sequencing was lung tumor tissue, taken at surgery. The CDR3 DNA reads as TGTGCCAGCAGTCCTTTGGCGGGAGAGGCCACAGATACGCAGTATTTT. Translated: CASSPLAGEATDTQYF.